These 18 T cell receptor beta chains were all obtained from the same sample, sequenced in a study of ipilimumab plus nivolumab after autologous stem cell transplantation. Sequenced by immunoSEQ multiplex PCR; TCRdb stores in-frame clones only, minus some. The data show some 46,000 clones, roughly 88% seen once. The starting material was PBMCs, obtained in a trial of ipilimumab plus nivolumab as post-transplant consolidation. These receptors all stem from a male donor with multiple myeloma.

This chain connects TRBV7-2 to TRBJ2-5; 7 bases align to TRBD1. The last part of the DNA fits TRBJ2-7 better; the J call may be wrong. Germline CDR1 and CDR2: SGHTA and FQGNSA. This CDR3 has 17 residues. The CDR3 spells CASQEVVFRDSSYEQYF. The DNA for the CDR3 is TGTGCCAGCCAGGAGGTGGTTTTTCGGGACAGCTCCTACGAGCAGTACTTC.

This clone was recorded only once. The chain combines TRBV5-1 with TRBJ2-5; either TRBD1 or TRBD2 may supply D (5 bases each). The germline CDR1 and CDR2 sequences are SGHRS and YFSETQ. Trimming shortened V by 1 base and J by 2 bases, and 12 bases separated the two germline ends. This CDR3 is built from 15 residues. The CDR3 region is CASSLLGTTQETQYF. The CDR3 region has the DNA TGCGCCAGCAGCTTGTTAGGGACCACACAAGAGACCCAGTACTTC.

The table lists this clone with a count of one. The rearrangement uses TRBV29-1 and TRBJ1-5; D is undetermined. Germline V gives CDR1 SQVTM, CDR2 ANQGSEA. CDR3 size: 14 residues. V lost 5 bases and J lost 0, with 11 bases in between. The CDR3 nucleotides are TGCAGCGTTCCGAGGCCTTATAGCAATCAGCCCCAGCATTTT. It codes for CSVPRPYSNQPQHF.

This clone showed up just a few times. This rearrangement joins TRBV10-3 to TRBJ1-5; D remains unclear. Trimming stripped 10 bases from V and 3 bases from J, with 13 bases between. This CDR3 is 13 amino acids long. Germline CDR1 reads ENHRY; CDR2 reads SYGVKD. This CDR3 is CARPQRLNQPQHF. The CDR3 DNA is TGTGCCAGGCCACAAAGGCTCAATCAGCCCCAGCATTTT.

The V and J genes are TRBV30 and TRBJ2-1; a weak D match, TRBD2 (6 bases). Trimming left V 3 bases short and J 9 bases short, with 18 bases between. The CDR3 consists of 14 residues. In germline, CDR1 is GTSNPN, CDR2 SVGIG (reference sequence). The CDR3, as DNA: TGTGCCTGGAGCCGGGACTTATTGTCGGGTGAGCAGTTCTTC. Protein sequence: CAWSRDLLSGEQFF.

The rearrangement links TRBV7-8 to TRBJ1-5; 9 bases line up with TRBD1. Germline V gene sequence: CDR1 SGHVS, CDR2 FQNEAQ. This CDR3 has 17 amino acids. Trimming took 0 bases from V and 2 from J; bases not matched to a gene: 5. CDR3 region: CASSLALRTGGNQPQHF. DNA for the CDR3: TGTGCCAGCAGCTTAGCGCTTCGGACAGGGGGCAATCAGCCCCAGCATTTT.

The chain combines TRBV18 with TRBJ1-1; a possible D gene is TRBD1 (5 bases). Per germline, CDR1 KGHSH and CDR2 LQKENI. This CDR3 has 14 residues. V gave up 2 bases and J gave up 5 bases, with 12 bases separating them. The CDR3 DNA reads TGTGCCAGCTCACCATCAATGGGGGATACTGAAGCTTTCTTT. It codes for CASSPSMGDTEAFF. Full variable domain (remainder filled in from reference TRBV18 and TRBJ1-1): NAGVMQNPRHLVRRRGQEARLRCSPMKGHSHVYWYRQLPEEGLKFMVYLQKENIIDESGMPKERFSAEFPKEGPSILRIQQVVRGDSAAYFCASSPSMGDTEAFFGQGTRLTVV.

The chain has TRBV7-3 and TRBJ2-1, with D tentatively TRBD1 or TRBD2 (6 bases each). Per the germline V gene, CDR1 is SGHTA and CDR2 is FQGTGA. The CDR3 totals 14 residues. The germline V and J ends were trimmed by 5 bases and 6 bases, with 14 bases remaining between them. The CDR3 region is CASSPGGRANEQFF. As DNA, the CDR3 is TGTGCCAGCAGCCCCGGGGGCCGGGCCAATGAGCAGTTCTTC.

The rearrangement uses TRBV5-5 and TRBJ1-2, with a possible D match to TRBD1 (5 bases). Trimming took off 4 bases at V and 4 bases at J, with 14 bases between the two ends. The V gene's germline CDR1 is SGHKS and CDR2 YYEKEE (reference sequence). CDR3 length: 14 residues. This CDR3 is CASSAGGTIYGYTF. CDR3 sequence (DNA): TGTGCCAGCAGCGCCGGTGGGACGATCTATGGCTACACCTTC. Variable domain in full (rest from reference TRBV5-5 and TRBJ1-2): DAGVTQSPTHLIKTRGQQVTLRCSPISGHKSVSWYQQVLGQGPQFIFQYYEKEERGRGNFPDRFSARQFPNYSSELNVNALLLGDSALYLCASSAGGTIYGYTFGSGTRLTVV.

V and J are TRBV15 and TRBJ2-7, with D perhaps given as TRBD1 or TRBD2 (5 bases each). This CDR3 is built from 18 residues. Deletions cut 0 bases from V and 7 bases from J, with 25 bases between. Per germline, CDR1 LNHNV and CDR2 YYDKDF (reference sequence). CDR3 sequence reads: CATSREGVGRGTLREQYF. CDR3 sequence (DNA): TGTGCCACCAGCAGAGAGGGGGTTGGACGGGGAACCCTACGGGAGCAGTACTTC.

V is TRBV4-3 and J is TRBJ1-1; D perhaps matches TRBD1 (6 bases). Trimming took 4 bases from V and 4 from J, leaving 19 bases between them. CDR1 is LGHNA, CDR2 YSLEER, per germline. The length of the CDR3 is 16 residues. CDR3 region: CASSLSVGRGFTEAFF. The CDR3 DNA is TGCGCCAGCAGCCTCTCTGTTGGCAGGGGCTTCACTGAAGCTTTCTTT.

This rearrangement joins TRBV27 to TRBJ2-7, with 8 bases fitting TRBD2. Trimming removed 6 bases from V and 4 bases from J; junction bases left unmatched: 11. This CDR3 is built from 15 residues. Germline assignment: CDR1 MNHEY and CDR2 SMNVEV (reference sequence). This chain's CDR3 is CASRTPSGSGYEQYF. Here the CDR3 DNA reads TGTGCCAGCAGGACCCCGAGCGGGAGCGGGTACGAGCAGTACTTC.

This chain joins TRBV7-2 and TRBJ2-1; TRBD2 matches at 7 bases. This CDR3 is 14 amino acids long. Germline CDR1 and CDR2: SGHTA and FQGNSA. Trimming took 5 bases from V and 6 from J; bases not matched to a gene: 7. The CDR3 loop reads CASSTRGVGNEQFF. CDR3 DNA sequence: TGTGCCAGCAGCACACGGGGGGTTGGCAATGAGCAGTTCTTC.

The chain links TRBV5-1 to TRBJ2-5; no definite D call. Trimming shortened V by 4 bases and J by 5 bases, and 9 bases separated the two germline ends. The CDR3 runs to 12 residues. Germline CDR1 SGHRS, CDR2 YFSETQ. The CDR3 region is CASSELLETQYF. CDR3 DNA sequence: TGCGCCAGCAGCGAGCTTTTGGAGACCCAGTACTTC. Full variable domain (outside the CDR3, taken from reference TRBV5-1 and TRBJ2-5): KAGVTQTPRYLIKTRGQQVTLSCSPISGHRSVSWYQQTPGQGLQFLFEYFSETQRNKGNFPGRFSGRQFSNSRSEMNVSTLELGDSALYLCASSELLETQYFGPGTRLLVL.

J is TRBJ1-2 and V is TRBV5-1; maybe TRBD1 (5 bases). CDR1 is SGHRS, CDR2 YFSETQ, per germline. The CDR3 has 15 amino acids. Trimming removed 0 bases at V and 8 bases at J, with 17 bases between. CDR3 DNA: TGCGCCAGCAGCTTGGCCGTTGGCGGGGCTGGGGGCTACACCTTC. As protein: CASSLAVGGAGGYTF.

The chain employs TRBV7-2 and TRBJ1-1, with 10 positions matching TRBD1. CDR1 is SGHTA, CDR2 FQGNSA, per germline. This CDR3 comprises 18 residues. The ends lost 0 bases at V and 1 base at J; junction bases unmatched: 8. CDR3 nucleotide sequence: TGTGCCAGCAGCTTAGCGAGGCCCGGGACAGGGGCGAACACTGAAGCTTTCTTT. As protein: CASSLARPGTGANTEAFF. The whole variable domain, filled in from reference TRBV7-2 and TRBJ1-1, reads GAGVSQSPSNKVTEKGKDVELRCDPISGHTALYWYRQSLGQGLEFLIYFQGNSAPDKSGLPSDRFSAERTGGSVSTLTIQRTQQEDSAVYLCASSLARPGTGANTEAFFGQGTRLTVV.

The chain employs TRBV18 and TRBJ1-1; TRBD1 matches at 11 bases. Unmatched junction bases numbered 14, after V lost 8 bases and J lost 3 bases. Germline lookup yields CDR1 KGHSH and CDR2 LQKENI. This CDR3 is 17 amino acids long. The CDR3 DNA follows: TGTGCCAGCACCGACAGAACTGGGACAGGGGGTGACACTGAAGCTTTCTTT. Translation gives CASTDRTGTGGDTEAFF.

This chain links TRBV2 with TRBJ2-4, with D uncertain. The CDR3 is 13 residues long. Looked up from germline, CDR1 is SNHLY and CDR2 is FYNNEI. V was shortened by 4 bases and J by 12 bases, with 16 bases between the two germline ends. The CDR3 reads CASSAAAVEPQYF. DNA of the CDR3: TGTGCCAGCAGTGCCGCAGCCGTCGAACCTCAGTACTTC.